The 11 T cell receptor beta chains below all came from one sample that was sequenced in a study of metastatic and nonmetastatic thyroid tumors. There were no patients who had received any treatment before thyroid surgery. MiXCR re-clonotyped the PCR reads for TCRdb. The table has tens of thousands of clones, roughly 12% seen once. The specimen sequenced was blood. All receptors derive from a female donor with papillary thyroid cancer or a benign thyroid nodule (not recorded which). Some clones in this sample may be carry-over from other donors' samples.

This clone occurred many times. The chain couples TRBV30 to TRBJ2-3, with 8 bases lining up with TRBD1. The CDR3 sequence is 13 residues long. Germline CDR1 is GTSNPN and CDR2 is SVGIG (reference sequence). After removal of 5 bases from V and 2 bases from J, the junction contained 3 bases not matched to a gene. CDR3 nucleotide sequence: TGTGCCTGGGGACAGGGCGACACAGATACGCAGTATTTT. It is translated as CAWGQGDTDTQYF. Full variable domain (outside the CDR3, taken from reference TRBV30 and TRBJ2-3): SQTIHQWPATLVQPVGSPLSLECTVEGTSNPNLYWYRQAAGRGLQLLFYSVGIGQISSEVPQNLSASRPQDRQFILSSKKLLLSDSGFYLCAWGQGDTDTQYFGPGTRLTVL.

In its sample, this clone is medium-sized (0.01 to 0.1%). The rearrangement joins TRBV6-1 to TRBJ1-2; 11 bases are shared with TRBD1. This CDR3 contains 15 residues. The V gene end was trimmed by 7 bases and the J gene end by 8 bases; junction bases not matched to a gene: 12. The germline CDR1 and CDR2 sequences are MNHNS and SASEGT. The CDR3 DNA reads as TGTGCCAGCAAATTGGACAGGGGGCAGGTGAAAGGCTACACCTTC. It is translated as CASKLDRGQVKGYTF.

This clone has a count of ten or more. This sequence joins TRBV25-1 and TRBJ1-2; no clear D. Germline V gene data show CDR1 as MGHDK and CDR2 as SYGVNS. V gave up 3 bases and J gave up 2 bases, with 13 bases separating them. This CDR3 has 15 amino acids. CDR3 region: CASSDVSEKNYGYTF. Here the CDR3 DNA reads TGTGCCAGCAGTGATGTCTCCGAAAAAAACTATGGCTACACCTTC.

The rearrangement uses TRBV3-1 and TRBJ2-2, with TRBD1 identical over 8 bases. V gave up 1 base and J gave up 1 base; unmatched junction bases: 2. The CDR3 extends over 16 amino acids. Germline values: CDR1 LGHDT, CDR2 YNNKEL (reference sequence). The CDR3 reads CASSQGTGRNTGELFF. In nucleotides, the CDR3 is TGTGCCAGCAGCCAAGGGACAGGGCGGAACACCGGGGAGCTGTTTTTT.

In its sample, this clone was seen many times. V usage is TRBV20-1 and J usage is TRBJ2-2, with 13 bases lining up with TRBD2. CDR1 is DFQATT and CDR2 is SNEGSKA in the germline V gene (reference sequence). The CDR3 runs to 16 residues. The V segment lost 6 bases and the J segment 4 bases; nucleotides outside the gene matches: 8. For the CDR3, the DNA is TGCAGTGCCACAACTAGCGGGGGGGCGGGCACCGGGGAGCTGTTTTTT. It yields the protein CSATTSGGAGTGELFF.

By share of the sample, this clone is medium-sized. This chain joins TRBV6-5 and TRBJ2-2, with a possible D match to TRBD2 (5 bases). Per germline, CDR1 MNHEY and CDR2 SVGAGI. Trimming took 2 bases from V and 6 from J, leaving 19 bases between them. This CDR3 comprises 17 residues. CDR3 region: CASSYGRTSLLSGELFF. The CDR3 region has the DNA TGTGCCAGCAGTTACGGAAGGACTTCCCTATTATCCGGGGAGCTGTTTTTT.

This clone has a count of ten or more. The chain recombines TRBV9 with TRBJ1-2; 7 nucleotides match TRBD1. The germline CDR1 and CDR2 sequences are SGDLS and YYNGEE. V shed 4 bases and J 5 bases; nucleotides not matched to a gene: 5. The CDR3 spans 13 residues. This CDR3 is CASSTRQGYGYTF. The CDR3 DNA is TGTGCCAGCAGCACCCGACAGGGTTATGGCTACACCTTC.

This clone was counted ten times or more. This chain links TRBV12-3 or TRBV12-4 with TRBJ1-1; D not certain. The V end was cut by 6 bases, the J end by 6 bases, with 17 bases between. CDR3 length: 14 amino acids. This chain's CDR3 is CASSPGSSKPEAFF. CDR3 coding DNA: TGTGCCAGCAGCCCCGGGAGCTCTAAGCCTGAAGCTTTCTTT.

This clone has a count of ten or more. The junction does not match germline at one end; this may be a read error. This CDR3 is also generated by other DNA sequences in the sample. The V and J genes are TRBV5-1 and TRBJ2-2, with no clear D. Germline V lookup: CDR1 SGHRS, CDR2 YFSETQ. The CDR3 contains 14 residues. In DNA, the CDR3 is TGCGCCAGCAGCAAACTTTTAAACACTGGGGAGCTGTTTTTT. Encoded protein: CASSKLLNTGELFF.

This chain joins TRBV19 and TRBJ2-7; 8 nucleotides match TRBD1. The CDR3 covers 14 residues. CDR1 and CDR2 from the germline V gene are LNHDA and SQIVND (reference sequence). Trimming took 3 bases from V and 4 from J; bases not matched to a gene: 5. DNA of the CDR3: TGTGCCAGTAGTATTCATACAGGGGGATACGAGCAGTACTTC. Translation gives CASSIHTGGYEQYF.

This clone occurred once. J is TRBJ2-2 and V is TRBV20-1; 9 positions agree with TRBD2. V dropped 6 bases and J dropped 5; count of bases not matched to a gene: 7. The germline V gene has CDR1 DFQATT and CDR2 SNEGSKA (reference sequence). The CDR3 covers 14 residues. Here the CDR3 DNA reads TGCAGTGCCGGCAGCGGGGGGAGTACCGGGGAGCTGTTTTTT. Its protein is CSAGSGGSTGELFF.